The entry that follows covers one TCR beta chain sequence. The antigen it binds to is not known. No clone much larger than this one lies a single base away; base qualities are absent. V has 8 bases trimmed and J has 7 bases trimmed; junction bases matching no gene number 10. According to the germline V gene, CDR1 reads MDHEN and CDR2 reads SYDVKM. The CDR3, cysteine through phenylalanine, is 15 amino acids long. The read is trimmed to its CDR3 DNA, 45 bases read in frame from base 1. The record originates from a study of T cell responses to AZD1222 COVID-19 vaccine (dated by TCRdb to about 2021). Study-level background: TCR sequencing covered 230 or so trial participants: about 210 given two doses of AZD1222 and 26 given two doses of MenACWY control vaccine. Trial participants were enrolled by age into 18-55, 56-69 and 70-plus year subgroups, with about 150, 27 and 61 TCR-sequenced participants respectively.

Here is what the overall study found, with its caveats: A significant rise in spike-specific TCR breadth and depth was observed after two AZD1222 doses relative to day 0 and relative to MenACWY recipients. The 56-69-year group was small, and its depth increase did not reach significance, likely because of low power. Epitopes outside the regions mutated in the B.1.351 and B.1.1.7 variants were reportedly recognized by nearly half of the unique spike-specific TCRs. Participants were mostly white British, with more females than males. The authors suggested clonal diversity may have been underestimated. The whole spike protein was spanned by vaccine-associated CD4 TCRs, and dominant responses were seen in regions 160-218 and 743-854. Only six or seven AZD1222 recipients were SARS-CoV-2 seropositive at baseline, limiting conclusions about previously exposed vaccinees. Because no day 14 peak-response samples were available, the repertoires could be characterized only after the peak T cell response.

The sample's time point label is to be understood as: about 28 days (+/-7) after the second vaccine dose. AZD1222 recipients with second doses at about 4 weeks or about 12 weeks were pooled, because spike-specific TCR depth and breadth did not differ between schedules. Samples from vaccinated people were obtained from the UK trials COV001 and COV002, which included a single-blind randomized controlled phase 2/3 trial of AZD1222 (ChAdOx1 nCoV-19) in healthy adults. Trial participant PBMC samples were collected at day 0 and day 28 after the second dose for TCRbeta chain sequencing. The CDR3 regions of human TCRbeta chains were analyzed by immunosequencing. Under the source paper's analysis protocol: Repertoire TCRs were matched against a reference library of SARS-CoV-2-specific TCRs generated with the MIRA antigen-specificity platform. Breadth was defined as the fraction of unique TCRs that were SARS-CoV-2-associated. Depth was defined as the fraction of total T cells that were SARS-CoV-2-associated. Using the MIRA data, each spike-specific TCR was mapped to the spike region that the TCR reacts to and placed in a CD4 or CD8 class. Log10-transformed breadth and depth values were compared by one-way ANOVA with Sidak's multiple comparisons tests. The table was pulled from immuneACCESS by TCRdb, which kept in-frame rearrangements only. Such tables lose some clones; where checked, under half of the loss comes from unresolved V genes, and the rest has no known cause. V, J and clone size are those of that table, while D and trimming were read from the DNA. In this sample the table shows 80,000 or so clones, about 92% of which occur a single time. In total, the top ten clones hold approximately 4.5% of the sample.

The rearranged chain carries TRBV28 and TRBJ1-6; the central 8 bases match TRBD1. The sample was peripheral blood, taken 28 days after the second AZD1222 dose. This sequence was found in an adult who received the AZD1222 COVID-19 vaccine. Here is the DNA: TGTGCCAGCCCCCCACCGACAGGGGAGAATTCACCCCTCCACTTT. Protein translation: CASPPPTGENSPLHF.